These 24 T cell receptor beta chains came from one sample sequenced in a study of T cell changes during pregnancy in multiple sclerosis. Clones were sequenced by immunoSEQ multiplex PCR, and TCRdb holds only the in-frame ones, with some missing. Among some 100,000 clones listed, roughly 90% were seen once. Sequences were derived from peripheral blood, sampled after pregnancy. The receptors were sampled from a female donor with multiple sclerosis, enrolled in a pregnancy study.

The V and J genes are TRBV27 and TRBJ1-1; D perhaps matches TRBD1 (6 bases). This CDR3 has 14 residues. Trimming cost V 6 bases and J 3 bases, with 14 bases left between them. Germline values: CDR1 MNHEY, CDR2 SMNVEV (reference sequence). The CDR3 DNA is TGTGCCAGCAGCCGCCCAGGGGCATACACTGAAGCTTTCTTT. Residues: CASSRPGAYTEAFF.

V and J are TRBV5-1 and TRBJ2-5; TRBD2 matches at 14 bases. Per the germline V gene, CDR1 is SGHRS and CDR2 is YFSETQ. After removal of 4 bases from V and 2 bases from J, the junction contained 4 bases not matched to a gene. The CDR3 covers 16 residues. For the CDR3, the DNA is TGCGCCAGCAGCACCGGACTAGCGGGGGGTCAAGAGACCCAGTACTTC. This sequence encodes CASSTGLAGGQETQYF.

This chain connects TRBV2 to TRBJ2-5, with 10 bases aligning to TRBD2. From germline, CDR1 is SNHLY and CDR2 FYNNEI. The CDR3 is 14 amino acids. Trimming at V came to 7 bases and at J to 3 bases, leaving 5 bases not matched to a gene. CDR3 amino acids: CASNKLAGKETQYF. The CDR3 DNA follows: TGTGCCAGCAACAAACTAGCGGGAAAAGAGACCCAGTACTTC.

The J gene is TRBJ2-3, the V gene TRBV10-2; possibly TRBD1 for D (5 bases). Germline values: CDR1 WSHSY, CDR2 SAAADI. V lost 3 bases to trimming and J lost 0 bases, with 10 bases between them. The CDR3 sequence is 15 residues long. CDR3 DNA: TGCGCCAGCAGTGAAGGACACGCAAGCACAGATACGCAGTATTTT. This codes for CASSEGHASTDTQYF.

This chain uses TRBV9 with TRBJ1-1, with 9 bases that match TRBD1. The CDR3 totals 17 residues. CDR1 and CDR2 (germline): SGDLS, YYNGEE. The trim removed 3 bases at V and 3 bases at J, leaving 12 bases unmatched. The CDR3 here is CASSAPGTGHPDTEAFF. The DNA for the CDR3 is TGTGCCAGCAGCGCCCCCGGGACAGGGCATCCGGACACTGAAGCTTTCTTT.

The chain recombines TRBV7-7 with TRBJ2-5; 9 bases match TRBD1. Germline CDR1 reads SSHAT; CDR2 reads FNYEAQ (reference sequence). The length of the CDR3 is 15 residues. Losses at the gene ends were 0 bases for V and 2 bases for J; bases not matched to a gene: 1. The CDR3 coding sequence is TGTGCCAGCAGCTTAGCGGACAGGGGACAAGAGACCCAGTACTTC. Encoded protein: CASSLADRGQETQYF.

This clone was picked up one time. This chain links TRBV5-4 with TRBJ2-1; unclear D gene. The CDR3 runs 16 residues. From germline, CDR1 is SGHNT and CDR2 YYREEE (reference sequence). The V and J ends lost 0 bases and 0 bases respectively, with 10 bases between them. The CDR3 here is CASSLGGDFSYNEQFF. CDR3 in DNA: TGTGCCAGCAGCTTGGGTGGAGACTTCTCCTACAATGAGCAGTTCTTC.

The rearrangement links TRBV30 to TRBJ1-2, with D tentatively TRBD1 (5 bases). The CDR3 is made up of 14 amino acids. Trimming pared 2 bases from V and 2 bases from J, leaving 12 bases between. Per the germline V gene, CDR1 is GTSNPN and CDR2 is SVGIG (reference sequence). CDR3 sequence (DNA): TGTGCCTGGAGTCACGGCCCAGGGAACTATGGCTACACCTTC. Protein sequence: CAWSHGPGNYGYTF.

This rearrangement joins TRBV6-5 to TRBJ2-3; 7 nucleotides match TRBD2. The V segment lost 2 bases and the J segment 1 base; nucleotides outside the gene matches: 3. The CDR3 extends over 15 amino acids. Germline CDR1 reads MNHEY; CDR2 reads SVGAGI. The CDR3 bases are TGTGCCAGCAGTTACGGGACTATGGGCACAGATACGCAGTATTTT. Protein: CASSYGTMGTDTQYF.

V usage is TRBV30 and J usage is TRBJ1-6; 9 bases fit TRBD1. This CDR3 spans 13 amino acids. Germline loops: CDR1 GTSNPN, CDR2 SVGIG (reference sequence). V lost 8 bases and J lost 8; bases outside the gene matches: 7. The CDR3 DNA follows: TGTGCCGGGGGACGGGACAGGGATTCACCCCTCCACTTT. This codes for CAGGRDRDSPLHF.

The rearrangement uses TRBV4-1 and TRBJ2-7; TRBD1 matches at 8 bases. The CDR3 totals 17 residues. Germline-derived CDR1 and CDR2 are MGHRA and YSYEKL. The V and J ends lost 3 bases and 2 bases, in that order; junction bases with no gene match: 12. DNA of the CDR3: TGCGCCAGCAGCCAGACGAAAGCCCAGGGGGCGGCCTACGAGCAGTACTTC. It specifies CASSQTKAQGAAYEQYF.

V gene TRBV10-3 combines with J gene TRBJ1-2, with TRBD1 matching over 9 bases. Germline CDR1 and CDR2: ENHRY and SYGVKD. This CDR3 contains 16 residues. V lost 3 bases and J lost 3; bases outside the gene matches: 8. CDR3 loop: CAISEGPGQGDYGYTF. The CDR3 coding sequence is TGTGCCATCAGTGAAGGGCCGGGACAGGGAGACTATGGCTACACCTTC.

The V gene is TRBV19, the J gene TRBJ2-3; 13 bases are shared with TRBD2. After removal of 3 bases from V and 6 bases from J, the junction contained 24 bases not matched to a gene. CDR3 size: 22 residues. Germline assignment: CDR1 LNHDA and CDR2 SQIVND (reference sequence). This chain's CDR3 is CASSMRLAGGTFSNHHTDTQYF. The DNA for the CDR3 is TGTGCCAGTAGTATGAGACTAGCGGGAGGTACGTTTTCCAACCACCACACGGATACGCAGTATTTT.

V and J are TRBV5-6 and TRBJ2-2; 11 positions match TRBD2. Germline-derived CDR1 and CDR2 are SGHDT and YYEEEE. J was trimmed by 7 bases and V by 3 bases; bases with no gene match: 8. The CDR3 length is 16 residues. CDR3 nucleotide sequence: TGTGCCAGCAGCTCGATAGCGGGAGGGCCGGTCGGGGAGCTGTTTTTT. It yields the protein CASSSIAGGPVGELFF.

Details on this clone: One end of the junction is discordant with germline, which a read error may explain. The chain combines TRBV6-6 with TRBJ2-7; 7 positions agree with TRBD2. Per the germline V gene, CDR1 is MNHNY and CDR2 is SVGAGI (reference sequence). This CDR3 contains 14 residues. The CDR3 region is CASSKTTSSHEQYF. The CDR3 nucleotides are TGTGCCAGCAGTAAAACGACTAGCTCCCACGAGCAGTACTTC.

The chain joins TRBV15 to TRBJ2-5, with D uncertain. The V gene's germline CDR1 is LNHNV and CDR2 YYDKDF (reference sequence). The germline V and J ends were trimmed by 7 bases and 0 bases, with 12 bases remaining between them. The CDR3 has 14 amino acids. The chain's CDR3 is CATKSGTDQETQYF. CDR3 nucleotide sequence: TGTGCCACCAAGTCTGGTACAGACCAAGAGACCCAGTACTTC.

The chain couples TRBV7-9 to TRBJ2-7; D not certain. Per the germline V gene, CDR1 is SEHNR and CDR2 is FQNEAQ (reference sequence). This CDR3 has 12 residues. Trimming left V 4 bases short and J 3 bases short, with 7 bases between. The CDR3 DNA reads TGTGCCAGCAGCTACAATCTCTACGAGCAGTACTTC. Its translation: CASSYNLYEQYF. The full variable domain, in which reference TRBV7-9 and TRBJ2-7 provide the parts outside the CDR3, is DTGVSQNPRHKITKRGQNVTFRCDPISEHNRLYWYRQTLGQGPEFLTYFQNEAQLEKSRLLSDRFSAERPKGSFSTLEIQRTEQGDSAMYLCASSYNLYEQYFGPGTRLTVT.

The chain combines TRBV6-5 with TRBJ1-4; 11 bases fit TRBD1. This CDR3 contains 16 residues. V lost 2 bases to trimming and J lost 7 bases; unmatched junction nucleotides: 6. From germline, CDR1 is MNHEY and CDR2 SVGAGI. The DNA for the CDR3 is TGTGCCAGCAGTTACGGGACAGGGGGGGGGAGTGAAAAACTGTTTTTT. This gives the protein CASSYGTGGGSEKLFF.

This sequence joins TRBV7-9 and TRBJ2-3; the D gene is possibly TRBD2 (6 bases). Trimming cost V 4 bases and J 7 bases, with 24 bases left between them. The CDR3 has 17 residues. Germline V lookup: CDR1 SEHNR, CDR2 FQNEAQ (reference sequence). CDR3 sequence reads: CASSSLRIRENRNTQYF. Written as DNA, the CDR3 is TGTGCCAGCAGCTCACTCCGAATACGGGAGAATCGGAATACGCAGTATTTT.

The chain combines TRBV11-2 with TRBJ2-7; D possibly corresponds to TRBD2 (5 bases). The CDR3 has 14 amino acids. Looked up from germline, CDR1 is SGHAT and CDR2 is FQNNGV. Deletions cut 4 bases from V and 3 bases from J, with 13 bases between. Written as DNA, the CDR3 is TGTGCCAGCAGCTCAAACTGGGGAGACTACGAGCAGTACTTC. Translating it yields CASSSNWGDYEQYF.

The rearrangement uses TRBV18 and TRBJ1-6, with D tentatively TRBD1 (6 bases). V was trimmed by 2 bases and J by 7 bases, leaving 12 bases between them. The CDR3 covers 15 residues. The germline CDR1 and CDR2 sequences are KGHSH and LQKENI. Here the CDR3 reads CASSPTDSLNSPLHF. The CDR3 region has the DNA TGTGCCAGCTCACCAACGGACAGCCTAAATTCACCCCTCCACTTT.

This chain uses TRBV6-1 with TRBJ2-3; 12 nucleotides agree with TRBD2. V dropped 4 bases and J dropped 5; count of bases not matched to a gene: 4. The CDR3 is made up of 15 amino acids. Germline assignment: CDR1 MNHNS and CDR2 SASEGT. The CDR3 nucleotides are TGTGCCAGCAGTGTGACTAGCGGGGGATTAGATACGCAGTATTTT. It translates to CASSVTSGGLDTQYF.

This chain joins TRBV28 and TRBJ2-1; 7 bases fit TRBD2. The CDR3 sequence is 14 residues long. Per the germline V gene, CDR1 is MDHEN and CDR2 is SYDVKM. J gave up 0 bases and V 5 bases, and 1 base lay outside the gene matches. The chain's CDR3 is CASSRTSSYNEQFF. The CDR3 nucleotides read TGTGCCAGCAGTCGGACTAGCTCCTACAATGAGCAGTTCTTC.

This clone was counted once. The chain combines TRBV11-3 with TRBJ2-7; 7 bases agree with TRBD1. J lost 6 bases, V lost 5 bases, and 10 bases had no gene match. This CDR3 contains 14 residues. Germline loops: CDR1 SGHNT, CDR2 YENEEA. The CDR3 here is CASSIRQGVIEQYF. CDR3 in DNA: TGTGCCAGCAGCATCAGACAGGGTGTCATCGAGCAGTACTTC. The full variable domain, its missing parts supplied by reference TRBV11-3 and TRBJ2-7, is EAGVVQSPRYKIIEKKQPVAFWCNPISGHNTLYWYLQNLGQGPELLIRYENEEAVDDSQLPKDRFSAERLKGVDSTLKIQPAELGDSAVYLCASSIRQGVIEQYFGPGTRLTVT.